The sequence of this T cell receptor (beta chain) was determined in a study of CD8+ T cells in alopecia areata (dated by TCRdb to between 2017 and 2018). Context from the whole study: The treated patients took part in an open-label pilot trial in which moderate-to-severe alopecia areata was treated with oral tofacitinib at 5 to 10 mg twice daily. For the treated patients, the SALT score, which quantifies what percentage of scalp surface area is affected, served as the measure of disease severity. TCRbeta CDR3 regions were amplified by immunoSEQ multiplex PCR with 35 Vbeta forward and 13 Jbeta reverse primers. Tofacitinib was given for 6 to 18 months, followed by 6 months of follow-up off drug to assess delayed response and recurrence. Clonality in the scalp was compared among normal scalp (n=4), patchy alopecia areata scalp (n=8), and alopecia totalis/universalis scalp (n=8). The RNA source kit depended on sample type: the PAXgene miRNA kit for fixed scalp, the miRNeasy kit for PBMCs, and the RNeasy kit for mouse skin. In both human patients and the C3H/HeJ mouse model, the study applied high-throughput TCRbeta sequencing to look at T cell clonal expansion in alopecia areata. Tofacitinib-treated patients had biopsies at baseline and at 4 and 24 weeks of treatment, with a later scalp biopsy in several patients. In humans, TCRbeta sequencing was performed on scalp tissue and on sorted CD4+ and CD8+ peripheral blood T cells from healthy controls and from patients with patchy or totalis/universalis alopecia areata.

The investigation overall reported the following: Lesional scalp, especially in alopecia totalis/universalis, showed higher clonality and more expanded CD8+ clones than normal scalp, suggesting antigenic drive. Tofacitinib significantly lowered scalp clonality and the number of expanded CD8+ clones among the top 100 scalp clones. The treated cohort was small, with a single nonresponder, so links between baseline CD8+ expansion and response need larger studies. Unlike mouse skin, which is dominated by gammadelta T cells, normal human skin has resident alphabeta T cells that are also sequenced, and this complicates analysis of the scalp TCR repertoire. Shared TCR sequences between patients were less evident than in mice, which may be partly attributable to HLA diversity in the patient population. During tofacitinib treatment, many expanded lesional clones remained in scalp and blood, and this persistence may partly explain relapse after treatment is stopped.

The time point tag for this specimen amounts to: 20 to 30 weeks on oral tofacitinib. The sample's treatment or condition, from its label and the paper: oral pan-JAK inhibitor, 5-10 mg twice daily. Lesional scalp punch biopsies and peripheral blood were obtained from alopecia areata patients. PBMCs were isolated by density centrifugation and stained for CD3, CD4 and CD8, after which CD4+ and CD8+ T cells were sorted on a FACSAria. The library was obtained by the immunoSEQ multiplex PCR assay. RNA was extracted from all samples and reverse transcribed into cDNA as template for TCR sequencing. First-strand cDNA was synthesized with SuperScript III using a 2:1 mix of oligo-dT and random hexamers. Amplification bias was assessed with a synthetic immune receptor repertoire, and residual bias was removed computationally. The paper's processing steps were these. Raw reads were preprocessed to remove errors, and CDR3 was defined according to IMGT conventions as the region from the conserved cysteine to phenylalanine. Clonality was computed by normalizing Shannon entropy by log2 of the number of productive unique TCRs and subtracting the result from 1. Scalp TCRbeta sequences were cross-referenced with sorted blood CD4 and CD8 repertoires so that the CD4 or CD8 identity of scalp clones could be inferred. TCRdb provides this immuneACCESS table in a form limited to in-frame rearrangements. Some clones are lacking; in checked studies, under half of them reflect an unresolved V gene, and why the rest are absent is not known. V and J calls and clone size are as listed in that table; D and trimming were resolved from the DNA. The sample table shows about 200,000 clones, and 55% to 75% are seen once. Clones ranked in the top ten supply 5.5% to 6% of the sample.

Trimming takes 7 bases from V and 4 bases from J, and the germline ends sit 20 bases apart. CDR1 is given as SNHLY and CDR2 as FYNNEI, both from the germline V gene. There are 16 amino acids in the CDR3, from cysteine to phenylalanine inclusive. This entry keeps only the CDR3 DNA: 48 bases, framed from base 1. Comments on this clone: The clone's antigen remains unknown. One base away there is no much larger clone; base qualities are not given.

This specimen was CD4+ T cells sorted from blood, taken at week 24, from a patient treated with tofacitinib. The receptor was isolated from a human donor with alopecia areata. The sequence is built from TRBV2 and TRBJ1-3, with the D segment identity uncertain. In nucleotide form, the sequence is TGTGCCAGCACCGAAGAGGCGGCGCAAGGCGGAAACACCATATATTTT. Its protein reads: CASTEEAAQGGNTIYF.